This record concerns one T cell receptor beta chain sequence. The CDR3 spans 15 residues. Germline loops: CDR1 MDHEN, CDR2 SYDVKM. Deletions cut 6 bases from V and 0 bases from J, with 15 bases between. The record originates from a study of blood T cell repertoires in COVID-19. As for the study in general: The samples span acute and convalescent COVID-19 from the United States, Italy and Spain. Sources were T cells, B-cell-depleted T cells, or PBMCs; the material itself was cDNA or gDNA.

Assay used: immunoSEQ multiplex PCR; TCRdb lists only in-frame clones, some missing. Of approximately 200,000 clones listed, more than 80% were seen once; the top ten hold 3% to 4%. Recruits, aged about 18 to 100 years, lived in 24 US areas. The study assigned cohorts using participant-reported clinical history. The sequenced sample was PBMCs or T cells enriched from blood (not recorded which). This TCR was sampled from a woman between 18 and 29 years old in a cohort exposed to, infected with or recovered from COVID-19 (not recorded which). This chain joins TRBV28 and TRBJ2-7; no clear D gene. The CDR3, as DNA: TGTGCCAGCAGCTCCGGCGGTCGGTCCTCCTACGAGCAGTACTTC. Translation gives CASSSGGRSSYEQYF.